Below, one T cell receptor (beta chain) is given with its context. Its antigen is unknown. These data belong to a study of monozygotic twins with inflammatory bowel disease. Broader study findings: A reduction in TCRbeta diversity (inverse Simpson) was seen in IBD patients relative to healthy co-twins.

From its re-call of the 5' RACE reads, TCRdb lists each CDR3 protein once, without DNA. The sample has about 450,000 distinct CDR3 sequences, and its top ten clones hold 2% to 3%. This CDR3 comprises 17 residues. Germline CDR1 is SGHRS and CDR2 is YFSETQ. The chain employs TRBV5-1 and TRBJ2-2; TCRdb indicates TRBD2, and absent DNA this call remains unverified. The source of this sequence is a human donor with ulcerative colitis or Crohn's disease, or a healthy co-twin of an affected twin (not recorded which). Specimen: blood. CDR3 amino acids: CASSLTRVQANTGELFF.